The clone carrying this TCR beta chain was seen more than once but under ten times. The target antigen is unknown. mRNA, not genomic DNA, served as the source for TCR beta repertoires. Unsorted buffy coat leukocytes provided the RNA. V was trimmed by 0 bases and J by 1 base, leaving 13 bases between them. CDR1 and CDR2 from the germline V gene are SGHRS and YFSETQ. The CDR3 is 16 residues long. The sample belongs to a study of robustness of blood B and T cell sequencing. Study-wide findings and caveats: Rarefaction of TCRbeta clonotypes never fully reached a plateau.

cDNA was made with a 5' template-switch oligo adding a universal priming site. A 12-nucleotide random UMI in the template-switch oligo labeled every cDNA molecule. TCRdb recomputed calls from the PCR reads with MiXCR, one row per CDR3 protein. The sample consists of a few thousand distinct CDR3 sequences, over 50% of them appearing once. The origin of this receptor is a human donor in good health. The chain employs TRBV5-1 and TRBJ1-1; D is possibly TRBD1 (5 bases). Sequencing used peripheral blood. CDR3 protein: CASSLGPGRPNTEAFF. The DNA for the CDR3 is TGCGCCAGCAGCTTGGGGCCGGGACGGCCGAACACTGAAGCTTTCTTT.